The T cell receptor (beta chain) under discussion was sequenced for a study of cytomegalovirus exposure and HLA in healthy donors. A word on this clone: The antigen remains unidentified.

General study findings and limits: A missense DCLRE1C variant was associated with V- and J-gene trimming of TCR beta chains in a later analysis, and an independent cohort replicated the association.

The PCR employed 60 Vbeta primers together with 13 Jbeta primers. Assay used: immunoSEQ multiplex PCR; TCRdb lists only in-frame clones, some missing. The sample has some 110,000 clones; nearly 80% are singletons. V shed 1 base and J shed 0 bases, with 15 bases lying between them. In germline, CDR1 is LGHNA, CDR2 YNFKEQ. The CDR3 consists of 17 residues. The sequenced sample was PBMCs. The gene calls are TRBV4-2 and TRBJ1-2, with D perhaps matching TRBD1 (5 bases). The TCR was taken from a man aged 55-75 years in good health and CMV-seropositive. The CDR3 nucleotides read TGTGCCAGCAGCCAAGTCGGTGACGGGGACTCTAACTATGGCTACACCTTC. Translation gives CASSQVGDGDSNYGYTF.